A selection of T cell receptor beta chains follows, all from one sample in a study of T-cell reconstitution after alpha-beta-depleted transplantation in children. TCRdb re-called the PCR reads through MiXCR, storing one row per CDR3 protein. In the table there are around 530,000 distinct CDR3 sequences, approximately 29% of which are singletons. The specimen comprised PBMCs from the stem cell graft donor, sampled from the stem cell graft. The receptors shown here come from a human donor who donated a stem cell graft to a child with aplastic anemia. CDR3s include the opening cysteine and the closing phenylalanine or tryptophan. A D gene is named only where the DNA matches it firmly. Clone size is given for some rows only: seen once, a few or many times, or a class if the clone is expanded.

>TRBV7-9|TRBD1|NA|TRBJ2-6|16
CASSLQTGAGANVLTF
TGTGCCAGCAGCTTGCAGACAGGGGCTGGGGCCAACGTCCTGACTTTC
>TRBV20-1|TRBD2|NA|TRBJ2-7|14
CSALGTSGNYEQYF
TGCAGTGCTTTAGGGACTAGCGGGAACTACGAGCAGTACTTC
>TRBV16|NA|few|TRBJ2-5|14
CASSQLGTSETQYF
TGTGCCAGCAGCCAATTGGGGACATCAGAGACCCAGTACTTC
>TRBV11-2|NA|NA|TRBJ2-2|18
CASSLEGRGLWPAGELFF
TGTGCCAGCAGCTTAGAGGGACGTGGACTATGGCCCGCCGGGGAGCTGTTTTTT
>TRBV20-1|NA|NA|TRBJ1-5|16
CSARDLLGFSEQPQHF
TGCAGTGCTAGAGATCTGTTAGGTTTCAGCGAACAGCCCCAGCATTTT
>TRBV5-5|NA|few|TRBJ2-1|15
CASSTEVERLREQFF
TGTGCCAGCAGCACGGAAGTAGAGAGATTACGTGAGCAGTTCTTC
>TRBV29-1|NA|few|TRBJ1-5|13
CSVTRDMGQPQHF
TGCAGCGTCACCCGGGACATGGGACAGCCCCAGCATTTT
>TRBV12-3/TRBV12-4|TRBD2|NA|TRBJ2-1|13
CASSWGLAGGGFF
TGTGCCAGCAGTTGGGGACTAGCGGGAGGAGGGTTCTTC
>TRBV9|NA|few|TRBJ2-1|14
CASSVSGRENEQFF
TGTGCCAGCAGCGTATCGGGCAGGGAGAATGAGCAGTTCTTC
>TRBV6-1|NA|few|TRBJ2-6|14
CATMEGPGANVLTF
TGTGCCACCATGGAAGGGCCTGGGGCCAACGTCCTGACTTTC
>TRBV12-3/TRBV12-4|TRBD2|few|TRBJ2-1|17
CASSLTRSSGTYNEQFF
TGTGCCAGCAGTTTGACGAGGTCTAGCGGGACCTACAATGAGCAGTTCTTC
>TRBV20-1|TRBD2|NA|TRBJ2-1|15
CSAPPSAGGRNEQFF
TGCAGTGCTCCCCCCTCTGCGGGAGGGCGAAATGAGCAGTTCTTC
>TRBV7-2|TRBD1|NA|TRBJ2-2|14
CASSLARGIGELFF
TGTGCCAGCAGCTTAGCCAGGGGGATCGGGGAGCTGTTTTTT
>TRBV7-2|NA|few|TRBJ1-5|12
CASTSNTGPQHF
TGTGCCAGCACCTCTAATACTGGGCCCCAGCATTTT
>TRBV20-1|NA|few|TRBJ2-5|15
CSARDGQFGQETQYF
TGCAGTGCCAGGGACGGCCAGTTTGGTCAAGAGACCCAGTACTTC
>TRBV12-3/TRBV12-4|NA|few|TRBJ2-2|17
CASSPTRTVRGTGELFF
TGTGCCAGCAGTCCCACCCGGACAGTACGGGGGACCGGGGAGCTGTTTTTT
>TRBV20-1|NA|few|TRBJ2-1|19
CSASQSWGIARSSYNEQFF
TGCAGTGCTAGCCAATCGTGGGGGATCGCCCGGAGCTCCTACAATGAGCAGTTCTTC
>TRBV5-6|NA|NA|TRBJ2-4|14
CASSFGRNPGRSYF
TGTGCCAGCAGCTTTGGTCGCAATCCTGGGAGATCGTACTTC
>TRBV6-2/TRBV6-3|TRBD2|NA|TRBJ2-3|16
CASSYRWTASGDTQYF
TGTGCCAGCAGTTACCGGTGGACGGCTAGCGGAGATACGCAGTATTTT
>TRBV6-2/TRBV6-3|NA|NA|TRBJ2-1|10
CASSEVSLFF
TGTGCCAGCAGTGAAGTGTCGTTGTTCTTC
>TRBV3-1|NA|NA|TRBJ2-7|16
CASSRGTLFVPYEQYF
TGTGCCAGCAGCCGTGGGACACTCTTTGTTCCCTACGAGCAGTACTTC
>TRBV6-5|NA|NA|TRBJ2-1|17
CASSYSGGRNRLDEQFF
TGTGCCAGCAGTTACTCAGGCGGCAGGAATCGGCTCGATGAGCAGTTCTTC
>TRBV5-5|NA|NA|TRBJ1-2|14
CASSPTVSGYGYTF
TGTGCCAGCAGCCCGACAGTTTCGGGATATGGCTACACCTTC
>TRBV12-3/TRBV12-4|NA|NA|TRBJ2-7|14
CASSLRDMNYEQYF
TGTGCCAGCAGTTTACGGGACATGAACTACGAGCAGTACTTC
>TRBV4-3|TRBD1|NA|TRBJ2-7|14
CASSPDRGLNEQYF
TGCGCCAGCAGCCCGGACAGGGGCTTGAACGAGCAGTACTTC
>TRBV5-1|NA|NA|TRBJ1-1|13
CASSLFLTTEAFF
TGCGCCAGCAGCTTGTTTTTGACGACTGAAGCTTTCTTT
>TRBV18|TRBD1|NA|TRBJ2-1|19
CASSPDRGNLGGRENEQFF
TGTGCCAGCTCACCCGACAGGGGGAACCTAGGAGGGCGGGAAAATGAGCAGTTCTTC
>TRBV6-2/TRBV6-3|NA|few|TRBJ2-4|15
CASSYTAGAKNIQYF
TGTGCCAGCAGTTACACAGCCGGGGCCAAAAACATTCAGTACTTC
>TRBV12-3/TRBV12-4|TRBD1|few|TRBJ2-5|15
CASTLSGTGQETQYF
TGTGCCAGCACTCTGTCAGGGACAGGGCAAGAGACCCAGTACTTC
>TRBV12-3/TRBV12-4|NA|few|TRBJ1-4|15
CASSERSGFNEKLFF
TGTGCCAGCAGTGAAAGGTCGGGATTTAATGAAAAACTGTTTTTT
>TRBV20-1|TRBD2|few|TRBJ2-1|15
CSASKGVAGVHEQFF
TGCAGTGCTAGCAAAGGGGTAGCGGGAGTACATGAGCAGTTCTTC
>TRBV27|NA|NA|TRBJ1-2|13
CASSFQGFSGYTF
TGTGCCAGCAGTTTCCAGGGATTCTCTGGCTACACCTTC
>TRBV24-1|TRBD1|NA|TRBJ2-2|14
CATARTGGPGELFF
TGTGCCACCGCAAGGACAGGCGGTCCCGGGGAGCTGTTTTTT
>TRBV29-1|TRBD1|NA|TRBJ1-3|14
CSARGGDGGNTIYF
TGCAGCGCCAGGGGGGGGGACGGTGGAAACACCATATATTTT
>TRBV29-1|TRBD1|NA|TRBJ1-1|14
CSVHKTGTSTEAFF
TGCAGCGTTCACAAGACAGGGACGAGCACTGAAGCTTTCTTT
>TRBV28|TRBD2|few|TRBJ2-1|14
CASSFRGSLNEQFF
TGTGCCAGCAGTTTCCGCGGGAGTCTTAATGAGCAGTTCTTC
>TRBV7-9|TRBD2|NA|TRBJ2-7|16
CASTTGLAGGQGEQYF
TGTGCCAGCACAACGGGACTAGCGGGAGGGCAAGGCGAGCAGTACTTC
>TRBV7-9|NA|NA|TRBJ1-2|15
CASSVSGVSNYGYTF
TGTGCCAGCAGCGTCAGCGGGGTCTCTAACTATGGCTACACCTTC
>TRBV7-2|NA|NA|TRBJ1-3|13
CASSERVGNTIYF
TGTGCCAGCAGCGAAAGGGTTGGAAACACCATATATTTT
>TRBV5-5|NA|once|TRBJ1-2|16
CASSLMVGGPNYGYTF
TGTGCCAGCAGCTTGATGGTCGGGGGACCTAACTATGGCTACACCTTC
>TRBV12-3/TRBV12-4|NA|few|TRBJ1-1|15
CASREPGRLNTEAFF
TGTGCCAGCAGAGAACCGGGACGCTTGAACACTGAAGCTTTCTTT
>TRBV12-5|NA|few|TRBJ1-5|15
CASGFSGMGNQPQHF
TGTGCTAGTGGTTTTTCAGGGATGGGCAATCAGCCCCAGCATTTT
>TRBV18|NA|NA|TRBJ1-5|13
CASSPGDSQPQHF
TGTGCCAGCTCACCGGGGGATAGTCAGCCCCAGCATTTT
>TRBV7-9|NA|NA|TRBJ2-7|11
CASSFSNEQYF
TGTGCCAGCAGCTTTTCGAACGAGCAGTACTTC
>TRBV28|NA|NA|TRBJ1-5|18
CASSLRTRTKGWDQPQHF
TGTGCCAGCAGTTTAAGGACAAGGACTAAAGGTTGGGATCAGCCCCAGCATTTT
>TRBV27|NA|NA|TRBJ2-7|14
CASSTSSGGGEQYF
TGTGCCAGCAGTACCAGCTCCGGGGGTGGGGAGCAGTACTTC
>TRBV20-1|TRBD2|NA|TRBJ2-3|15
CSAGRASGTTDTQYF
TGCAGTGCTGGGCGGGCTAGCGGGACCACAGATACGCAGTATTTT
>TRBV29-1|NA|few|TRBJ2-2|15
CSVGRASDNTGELFF
TGCAGCGTGGGTAGGGCTAGCGATAACACCGGGGAGCTGTTTTTT
>TRBV5-4|TRBD1|NA|TRBJ1-4|15
CASSPGTATNEKLFF
TGTGCCAGCAGCCCGGGGACAGCAACTAATGAAAAACTGTTTTTT
>TRBV5-1|TRBD2|few|TRBJ2-1|14
CASSLWTSSNEQFF
TGCGCCAGCAGCTTGTGGACTAGCAGCAATGAGCAGTTCTTC